The 13 T cell receptor beta chains reported below all come from one sample, sequenced in a study of monozygotic twins with inflammatory bowel disease. For each CDR3 protein, TCRdb gives one entry from its re-call of the 5' RACE reads, without DNA. The sample table sets out 110,000 or so distinct CDR3 sequences. The material sequenced was blood. Source of these receptors: a human donor with ulcerative colitis or Crohn's disease, or a healthy co-twin of an affected twin (not recorded which).

This chain joins TRBV5-4 and TRBJ2-3. CDR3 length: 14 residues. Germline V gene data show CDR1 as SGHNT and CDR2 as YYREEE (reference sequence). Here the CDR3 reads CASSLAGITDTQYF.

The V and J genes are TRBV5-1 and TRBJ1-5; TCRdb's D call of TRBD1 is untestable without DNA. Germline V CDR1 and CDR2: SGHRS, YFSETQ. The CDR3 spans 15 residues. The CDR3 spells CASSLRTGYDQPQHF.

The genes are TRBV10-3 and TRBJ2-3; TCRdb picks TRBD2, but there is no DNA to check that call. CDR1 ENHRY and CDR2 SYGVKD come from the germline V gene. The CDR3 loop spans 14 amino acids. Here the CDR3 reads CASGLAGLADTQYF.

The V call is TRBV5-6, the J call TRBJ1-1. The germline V gene encodes CDR1 SGHDT and CDR2 YYEEEE. The CDR3 runs to 13 residues. The CDR3: CASSIRLQTGAFF. Based on the CDR3 plus reference TRBV5-6 and TRBJ1-1, the full variable domain is DAGVTQSPTHLIKTRGQQVTLRCSPKSGHDTVSWYQQALGQGPQFIFQYYEEEERQRGNFPDRFSGHQFPNYSSELNVNALLLGDSALYLCASSIRLQTGAFFGQGTRLTVV.

The chain has TRBV25-1 and TRBJ1-2; TCRdb selects TRBD1, and the lack of DNA leaves this call unchecked. The CDR3 loop spans 15 amino acids. Germline V lookup: CDR1 MGHDK, CDR2 SYGVNS. CDR3: CASSEVGAPDYGYTF.

The gene calls are TRBV29-1 and TRBJ2-1. This CDR3 spans 16 amino acids. Germline V gene data show CDR1 as SQVTM and CDR2 as ANQGSEA. The CDR3 here is CSVEDRGPHTNYEQFF.

This chain connects TRBV12-3 or TRBV12-4 to TRBJ2-3; the TCRdb D gene call, TRBD1, has no DNA to confirm it. The CDR3 totals 13 residues. This chain's CDR3 is CASSQDSRDTQYF.

The CDR3: CASSKGSGLVEQYF. The chain employs TRBV4-3 and TRBJ2-7. Germline lookup yields CDR1 LGHNA and CDR2 YSLEER. The CDR3 has 14 amino acids.

The V and J genes are TRBV7-6 and TRBJ1-1; TCRdb designates TRBD1, a call that cannot be tested without DNA. CDR1 is SGHVS and CDR2 is FNYEAQ in the germline V gene. This CDR3 region has 13 residues. The CDR3 protein is CASSATEGTEAFF.

This chain uses TRBV28 with TRBJ1-5. The CDR3 is made up of 14 amino acids. Germline V gene data show CDR1 as MDHEN and CDR2 as SYDVKM. This CDR3 reads CASSLGLAYQPQHF.

This chain connects TRBV7-9 to TRBJ1-1. Germline V gives CDR1 SEHNR, CDR2 FQNEAQ (reference sequence). This CDR3 has 12 residues. CDR3 region: CASSFSYGGAFF.

J is TRBJ1-1 and V is TRBV20-1. CDR1 is DFQATT, CDR2 SNEGSKA, per germline (reference sequence). The CDR3 spans 12 residues. CDR3 protein: CSASRTNTEAFF.

The chain links TRBV11-2 to TRBJ1-4; the D call from TCRdb, TRBD1, cannot be confirmed without DNA. This CDR3 spans 14 amino acids. Germline CDR1 and CDR2: SGHAT and FQNNGV. The chain's CDR3 is CARKGAGTNEKLFF.